Below are 12 T cell receptor beta chains sequenced from a single sample in a study of regulatory T cells in long-lasting Graves disease (dated by TCRdb to the early 2020s). The method was multiplex PCR. Sequencing instrument: Illumina HiSeq 4000. iRepertoire HTBI primers and Arm-PCR amplification of CDR3 regions were used to construct TCR beta libraries. TCRdb handled the public reads itself, with Q25 trimming in fastp and clone calling in MiXCR, and kept productive beta chains. For every CDR3 protein sequence, its rows merge into one entry that carries the most common genes and DNA. Counted in this sample were 500,000 or so distinct CDR3 sequences; under 20% of them appeared once. The ten most abundant clones make up 10% to 15% of the sample. The time point label for this specimen denotes: newly diagnosed GD, antithyroid drugs for less than 3 months. For both TCR sequencing and RNA sequencing, RNA was extracted from PBMCs using TRIzol.

In addition, the sample was reused for a study of T cells in Graves' hyperthyroidism and ophthalmopathy.

Sample: peripheral blood mononuclear cells (PBMCs), taken at new diagnosis, from a patient treated with antithyroid drugs. Source of these receptors: a man aged 35 to 55 with Graves disease. Donor details come from another sample of the same person, matched by shared clones.

This clonotype was counted between two and nine times. The chain couples TRBV6-2 or TRBV6-3 to TRBJ2-1; unclear D gene. The CDR3 sequence is 16 residues long. The germline V gene has CDR1 MNHEY and CDR2 SVGEGT. The V and J ends lost 2 bases and 6 bases respectively, with 17 bases between them. CDR3 sequence (DNA): TGTGCCAGCAGTTACCAACCTAGTCCCGGACCCAATGAGCAGTTCTTC. Its protein is CASSYQPSPGPNEQFF.

The table lists this clonotype with many counts. The chain recombines TRBV5-1 with TRBJ2-1, with D hard to call. The CDR3 runs 13 residues. The V and J ends lost 4 bases and 6 bases respectively, with 11 bases between them. Per the germline V gene, CDR1 is SGHRS and CDR2 is YFSETQ. The CDR3 DNA follows: TGCGCCAGCAGCCCGCAGCCAGGCAATGAGCAGTTCTTC. Amino acid sequence: CASSPQPGNEQFF.

Many counts were recorded for this clonotype. V gene TRBV24-1 combines with J gene TRBJ2-3; 10 bases match TRBD1. Germline CDR1 KGHDR, CDR2 SFDVKD. The CDR3 is 16 amino acids. The V gene end was trimmed by 3 bases and the J gene end by 6 bases; junction bases not matched to a gene: 8. The CDR3 reads CATSDQRRQGADTQYF. The CDR3 nucleotides are TGTGCCACCAGTGATCAAAGACGACAGGGGGCGGATACGCAGTATTTT.

This clonotype was seen ten or more times. The chain is built from TRBV12-3 or TRBV12-4 and TRBJ2-1, with D unclear. The V gene lost 6 bases and the J gene lost 4 bases, with 10 bases spanning the gap. CDR3 size: 13 residues. CDR3 protein: CASRRSTYNEQFF. The CDR3 region has the DNA TGTGCCAGCAGACGATCAACTTACAATGAGCAGTTCTTC.

The count of this clonotype is one. The chain carries TRBV28 and TRBJ2-6, with D maybe TRBD1 (6 bases). Trimming removed 3 bases at V and 3 bases at J, with 9 bases between. CDR3 size: 15 residues. Germline V gene data show CDR1 as MDHEN and CDR2 as SYDVKM. CDR3 sequence (DNA): TGTGCCAGCAGTTTTCGCAGGGGTGGGGCCAACGTCCTGACTTTC. Protein: CASSFRRGGANVLTF.

This clonotype has at least ten counts. The gene calls are TRBV28 and TRBJ2-2; no reliable D call. The CDR3 is 15 amino acids. V lost 3 bases, J lost 1 base, and 9 bases lay in between. From germline, CDR1 is MDHEN and CDR2 SYDVKM. The DNA for the CDR3 is TGTGCCAGCAGTTTCCTGACGGGGAACACCGGGGAGCTGTTTTTT. Its translation is CASSFLTGNTGELFF.

At least ten counts were recorded for this clonotype. The chain carries TRBV5-1 and TRBJ2-2; 12 bases match TRBD2. This CDR3 comprises 16 residues. The germline CDR1 and CDR2 sequences are SGHRS and YFSETQ. The trim removed 5 bases at V and 1 base at J, leaving 3 bases unmatched. CDR3: CASRLAGGQNTGELFF. The CDR3 DNA sequence: TGCGCCAGCAGACTAGCGGGAGGTCAGAACACCGGGGAGCTGTTTTTT. The full variable domain, with the rest looked up from reference TRBV5-1 and TRBJ2-2, is KAGVTQTPRYLIKTRGQQVTLSCSPISGHRSVSWYQQTPGQGLQFLFEYFSETQRNKGNFPGRFSGRQFSNSRSEMNVSTLELGDSALYLCASRLAGGQNTGELFFGEGSRLTVL.

The V and J genes are TRBV15 and TRBJ2-2; possibly TRBD2 for D (6 bases). Per germline, CDR1 LNHNV and CDR2 YYDKDF (reference sequence). This CDR3 is 17 amino acids long. Trimming took off 1 base at V and 0 bases at J, with 12 bases between the two ends. The CDR3 protein is CATSRGWGDANTGELFF. CDR3 in DNA: TGTGCCACCAGCAGAGGTTGGGGGGACGCGAACACCGGGGAGCTGTTTTTT.

The sample holds many counts of this clonotype. The rearrangement uses TRBV5-1 and TRBJ2-1, with TRBD2 identical over 15 bases. Germline V gene lookup returns CDR1 SGHRS and CDR2 YFSETQ. The CDR3 spans 17 residues. Trimming at V came to 4 bases and at J to 4 bases, leaving 6 bases not matched to a gene. DNA of the CDR3: TGCGCCAGCAGCACTCAAGGACTAGCGGGAGGGTACAATGAGCAGTTCTTC. Translating gives CASSTQGLAGGYNEQFF.

The chain links TRBV9 to TRBJ2-1, with D perhaps given as TRBD1 or TRBD2 (5 bases each). V lost 2 bases and J lost 5, with 14 bases in between. CDR3 size: 15 residues. Germline CDR1 is SGDLS and CDR2 is YYNGEE. Here the CDR3 DNA reads TGTGCCAGCAGCGTTTCCGGGACGGCAAACAATGAGCAGTTCTTC. As protein: CASSVSGTANNEQFF. Using reference TRBV9 and TRBJ2-1 for the parts outside the CDR3, the full variable domain is DSGVTQTPKHLITATGQRVTLRCSPRSGDLSVYWYQQSLDQGLQFLIQYYNGEERAKGNILERFSAQQFPDLHSELNLSSLELGDSALYFCASSVSGTANNEQFFGPGTRLTVL.

This clonotype appeared a single time. The chain has TRBV25-1 and TRBJ2-7; 10 bases match TRBD1. The CDR3 is made up of 13 amino acids. With V trimmed by 7 bases and J by 7 bases, 7 bases remained unmatched. Looked up from germline, CDR1 is MGHDK and CDR2 is SYGVNS. The CDR3 is CASTRQGAREQYF. In DNA form, the CDR3 reads TGTGCCAGCACCCGACAGGGGGCGAGAGAGCAGTACTTC.

This clonotype was detected many times. The chain recombines TRBV14 with TRBJ2-3; D is undetermined. The CDR3 is 17 residues long. Germline V lookup: CDR1 SGHDN, CDR2 FVKESK. Trimming took off 0 bases at V and 5 bases at J, with 18 bases between the two ends. The CDR3 loop is CASSQDGPGPLGDTQYF. CDR3 in DNA: TGTGCCAGCAGCCAAGATGGTCCAGGACCCCTCGGAGATACGCAGTATTTT.